Given below is one T cell receptor beta chain in context. TCRdb's table, derived via immunoSEQ multiplex PCR, lists solely in-frame clones and lacks some. The table records roughly 280,000 clones, roughly nine tenths of them present only once. These data are taken from a study of blood T cell repertoires in COVID-19. Study details: The United States, Italy and Spain supplied acute and convalescent COVID-19 samples. The analysed material was cDNA or gDNA that came from T cells, B-cell-depleted T cells, or PBMCs.

Self-reported history from a screening survey and questionnaire set each donor's cohort. The study counted Cohort 3 donors as recovered given two negative PCRs, clearance, or symptom resolution. Germline V CDR1 and CDR2: MNHEY, SMNVEV (reference sequence). Losses at the gene ends were 6 bases for V and 6 bases for J; bases not matched to a gene: 11. The CDR3 length is 14 residues. This chain connects TRBV27 to TRBJ2-7, with TRBD1 matching 7 bases. This TCR derives from a woman in her late teens or twenties who had recovered from COVID-19. Material: PBMCs or T cells enriched from blood (not recorded which). Here the CDR3 DNA reads TGTGCCAGCAGCCCTGGGACAGCCGAGATCGAGCAGTACTTC. It specifies CASSPGTAEIEQYF.